The present T cell receptor beta chain was sequenced within a study of shared clonotypes between healthy human individuals. About the research overall: Serving as donors were two women and a few men, whose ages spanned 18 to 49.

The table lists this clone with a count of one. The CDR3 runs 17 residues. Germline values: CDR1 MDHEN, CDR2 SYDVKM. V lost 6 bases to trimming and J lost 4 bases; unmatched junction nucleotides: 13. The split of CD4+ cells yielded CD45RA+ naive and CD45RA-negative memory subsets. Over several immunoSEQ plates, each subset's genomic DNA was distributed in even portions. Authors' analysis steps: ImmunoSEQ only sent back junction sequences with no quality scores, so filtering was done differently. Generated by immunoSEQ multiplex PCR, the TCRdb table keeps only in-frame clones and is missing some. The V and J calls and clone size were taken over from that table, and D and trimming were inferred from the DNA. Found here are millions of clones, 85% to 95% of them singletons; the top ten hold 0.39%.

The V gene is TRBV28, the J gene TRBJ1-5; 9 positions agree with TRBD1. The TCR comes from a man aged 18 to 29 in good health. Some clones in this sample may be carry-over from other donors' samples. The sample taken for sequencing was naive CD4+ T cells from PBMCs. Documented subset: CD45RA+ positively selected. Written as DNA, the CDR3 is TGTGCCAGCAGGGCCCATTTGGGACAGGGACGAAATCAGCCCCAGCATTTT. Its protein is CASRAHLGQGRNQPQHF. The whole variable domain, remainder taken from reference TRBV28 and TRBJ1-5, is DVKVTQSSRYLVKRTGEKVFLECVQDMDHENMFWYRQDPGLGLRLIYFSYDVKMKEKGDIPEGYSVSREKKERFSLILESASTNQTSMYLCASRAHLGQGRNQPQHFGDGTRLSIL.